This T cell receptor (beta chain) was sequenced in a study of blood T cell repertoires in COVID-19. Study-wide context: Spain, Italy and the United States supplied samples that represented acute and convalescent COVID-19. In each case, the material was cDNA or gDNA derived from T cells, B-cell-depleted T cells, or PBMCs.

In the original workflow: Amplification of reference gene primers provided the estimated nucleated cell counts. Profiling relied on immunoSEQ multiplex PCR, and the TCRdb table lists in-frame clones only, not all of them. V and J calls and clone size follow that table, whereas D and trimming were derived from the DNA. Found here are around 99,000 clones, roughly nine tenths of them singletons; the top ten hold 4.5% to 5.5%. Per germline, CDR1 SGHTS and CDR2 YDEGEE. This CDR3 region has 16 residues. Germline trimming cut 2 bases from V and 5 bases from J; bases unmatched to any gene: 9. Specimen: peripheral blood. V usage is TRBV5-8 and J usage is TRBJ1-5; TRBD1 matches at 8 bases. This receptor was obtained from a man between 50 and 59 years old with acute or convalescent COVID-19. The CDR3 nucleotides are TGTGCCAGCAGCTTCGACCAGGGGGCTCTTTATCAGCCCCAGCATTTT. Its translation: CASSFDQGALYQPQHF.